The T cell receptor beta chain described here comes from a study of spatial heterogeneity in lung cancer. This CDR3 is built from 14 residues. Per germline, CDR1 SGHNT and CDR2 YYREEE (reference sequence). Trimming removed 4 bases from V and 12 bases from J; junction bases left unmatched: 11. From the 5' RACE reads, TCRdb called clonotypes with MiXCR, one entry per CDR3 protein. The sample includes about 40,000 distinct CDR3 sequences, roughly 5% of them seen just once. Time point specified: sample taken at primary tumor resection. Sequencing was performed on whole RNA extracted from tumor and nontumor lung tissue, or from frozen PBMC, and the material was left unsorted. This clonotype was seen a handful of times.

The chain couples TRBV5-4 to TRBJ1-2, with TRBD1 matching over 11 bases. The material was PBMCs, obtained at surgery. This sequence originates from a female donor with early-stage non-small cell lung cancer. The CDR3 nucleotides read TGTGCCAGCAGCACCAGGACAGGGGGCGCATCTCACACCTTC. Encoded protein: CASSTRTGGASHTF.